The clone carrying this T cell receptor (beta chain) was counted only a few times. The method was immunoSEQ multiplex PCR; TCRdb's version includes in-frame clones alone and lacks a portion of them. Of around 170,000 clones in the sample, more than 85% are singletons; the top ten hold about 0.64%. This entry is derived from a study of control samples from healthy donors and cancer patients. CDR3 size: 15 residues. V shed 5 bases, J shed 5 bases, and the junction held 11 bases outside the gene matches. CDR1 and CDR2 from the germline V gene are LGHDT and YNNKEL (reference sequence). The receptor was derived from a woman under 40 in good health. The gene calls are TRBV3-1 (or the pseudogene TRBV3-2) and TRBJ1-2, with TRBD1 matching over 7 bases. Input material: blood. CDR3 nucleotides: TGTGCCAGCAGCGTACCCGGGACAGAGCGATATGGCTACACCTTC. Its protein is CASSVPGTERYGYTF.